This T cell receptor beta chain appears in the sequencing data of a study of cytomegalovirus exposure and HLA in healthy donors. General observations from the study: The study recorded over 150 TCR beta chains that were cytomegalovirus-associated. According to a later analysis, TCR clusters from the first cohort tended to co-occur in the roughly 130 validation repertoires.

To note about this clone: Its antigen is undetermined.

After removal of 8 bases from V and 5 bases from J, the junction contained 4 bases not matched to a gene. CDR3 length: 12 residues. Germline V CDR1 and CDR2: MNHEY, SVGAGI. Clones were sequenced by immunoSEQ multiplex PCR, and TCRdb holds only the in-frame ones, with some missing. The table lists a few hundred thousand clones, about nine tenths of them singletons. This sequence joins TRBV6-5 and TRBJ1-1; 8 bases agree with TRBD1. The material sequenced was PBMCs. This TCR derives from a woman between 25 and 40 years old in good health and CMV-seronegative. This CDR3 is CASLDRETEAFF. In DNA form, the CDR3 reads TGTGCCAGCCTGGACAGGGAGACTGAAGCTTTCTTT.